The clone carrying this T cell receptor (beta chain) was observed a few times. The antigen is undetermined. The PCR used 60 Vbeta and 13 Jbeta primers. Profiled with immunoSEQ multiplex PCR; TCRdb holds only in-frame clones, not every one. The sample lists approximately 91,000 clones, under 75% occurring once. The data were obtained in a study of cytomegalovirus exposure and HLA in healthy donors. Study-level results: The authors later found HLA-associated TCR beta chains more clonally expanded than equally common others.

The CDR3 has 15 residues. V lost 0 bases to trimming and J lost 3 bases, with 11 bases between them. CDR1 is MNHEY and CDR2 is SVGAGI in the germline V gene. The specimen was PBMCs. This clonotype originated in a human donor in good health. The J gene is TRBJ2-5, the V gene TRBV6-5; D possibly corresponds to TRBD2 (6 bases). The CDR3 spells CASSYSGGGKETQYF. CDR3 nucleotide sequence: TGTGCCAGCAGTTACTCGGGGGGAGGTAAAGAGACCCAGTACTTC.